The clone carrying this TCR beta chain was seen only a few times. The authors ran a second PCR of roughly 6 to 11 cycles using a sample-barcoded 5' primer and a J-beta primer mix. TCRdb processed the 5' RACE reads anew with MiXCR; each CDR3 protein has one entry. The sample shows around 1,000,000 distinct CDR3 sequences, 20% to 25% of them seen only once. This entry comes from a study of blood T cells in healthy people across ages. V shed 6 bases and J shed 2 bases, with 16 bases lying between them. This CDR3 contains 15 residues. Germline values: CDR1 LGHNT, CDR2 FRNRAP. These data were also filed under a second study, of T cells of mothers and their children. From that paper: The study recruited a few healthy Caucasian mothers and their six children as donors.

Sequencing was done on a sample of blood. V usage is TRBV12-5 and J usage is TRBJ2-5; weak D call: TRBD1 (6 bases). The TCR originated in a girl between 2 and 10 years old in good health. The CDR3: CASGPHHTGQETQYF. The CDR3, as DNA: TGTGCTAGTGGCCCCCACCACACAGGGCAAGAGACCCAGTACTTC.